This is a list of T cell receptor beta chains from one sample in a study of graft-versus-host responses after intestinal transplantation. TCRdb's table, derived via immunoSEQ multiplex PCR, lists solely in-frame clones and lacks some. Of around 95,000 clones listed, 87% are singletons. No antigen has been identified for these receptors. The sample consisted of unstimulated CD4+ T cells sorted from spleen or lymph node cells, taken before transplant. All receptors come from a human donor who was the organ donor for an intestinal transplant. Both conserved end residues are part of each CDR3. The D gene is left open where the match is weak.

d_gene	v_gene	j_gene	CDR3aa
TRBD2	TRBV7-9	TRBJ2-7	CASSQGLAGNYEQYF
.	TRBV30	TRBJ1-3	CAWSRETIYF
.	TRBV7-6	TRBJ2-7	CASSRELAVGEQYF
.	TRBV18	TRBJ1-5	CASSPQRNQPQHF
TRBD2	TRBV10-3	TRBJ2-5	CAISESSASGGRKETQYF
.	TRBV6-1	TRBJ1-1	CASSGRDGEAFF
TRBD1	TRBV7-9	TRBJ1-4	CASSLGGTAEKLFF
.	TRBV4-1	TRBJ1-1	CASSQAGGSLNTEAFF
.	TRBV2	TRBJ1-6	CASSEFSSYNSPLHF
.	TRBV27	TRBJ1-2	CASRALERTTDGYTF
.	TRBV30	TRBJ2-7	CAWDTFLSYEQYF
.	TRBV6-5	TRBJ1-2	CASSDPPTAGPHTF
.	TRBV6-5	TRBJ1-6	CASSEVVNSPLHF
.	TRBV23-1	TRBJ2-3	CARGVRLDTDTQYF
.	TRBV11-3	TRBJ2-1	CASSLGTVPNNEQFF
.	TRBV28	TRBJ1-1	CASSLASRTEAFF
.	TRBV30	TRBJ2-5	CAWSPGKETQYF
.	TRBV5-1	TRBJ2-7	CASSGGLFYEQYF
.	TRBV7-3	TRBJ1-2	CASSLYRQVVFERGPNYGYTF
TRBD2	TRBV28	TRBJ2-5	CASSVGLAGGGGETQYF
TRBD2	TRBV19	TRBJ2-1	CASSKILAGTSSSYNEQFF
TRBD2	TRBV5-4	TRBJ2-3	CASSLRAGGWDTQYF
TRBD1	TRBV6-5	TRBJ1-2	CASSLTGGAGYTF
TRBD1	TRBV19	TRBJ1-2	CASTRTGTGPYGYTF
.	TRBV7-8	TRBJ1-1	CASSLATQAFF
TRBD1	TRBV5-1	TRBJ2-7	CASSSPGQGAYEQYF
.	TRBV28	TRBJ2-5	CASSLAFGTSWKETQYF
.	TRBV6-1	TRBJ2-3	CASSEGGWRGSTDTQYF
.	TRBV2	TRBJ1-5	CASSAQDGQPQHF
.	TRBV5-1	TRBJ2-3	CASSLGGGRGADTQYF
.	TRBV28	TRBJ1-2	CASSRPSQAYGYTF
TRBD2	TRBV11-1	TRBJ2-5	CASSRGLAGLETQYF
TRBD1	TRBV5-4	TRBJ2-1	CASSPSGGQGARNEQFF
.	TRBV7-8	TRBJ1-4	CASSLVSVEKLFF
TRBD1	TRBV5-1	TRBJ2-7	CASSLGTGYEQYF
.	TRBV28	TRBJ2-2	CASGAGWSFGTGELFF
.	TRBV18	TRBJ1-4	CASSPGATNEKLFF
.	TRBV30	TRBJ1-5	CAWSPGGNQPQHF
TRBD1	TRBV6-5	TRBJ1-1	CASRKTGRTEAFF
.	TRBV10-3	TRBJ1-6	CAISRAENSPLHF
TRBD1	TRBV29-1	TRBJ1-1	CSVDRANTEAFF
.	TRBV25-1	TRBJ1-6	CASRGGSSSYNSPLHF
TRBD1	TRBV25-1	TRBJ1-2	CASSVQTGGSGYTF
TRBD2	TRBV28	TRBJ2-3	CASKGGLAGRRDTQYF
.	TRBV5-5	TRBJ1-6	CASSLSSSYNSPLHF
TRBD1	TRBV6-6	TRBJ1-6	CATRGGGSPLHF
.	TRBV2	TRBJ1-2	CASSGGAGYGYTF
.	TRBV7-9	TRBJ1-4	CASGQINEKLFF
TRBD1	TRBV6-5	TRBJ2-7	CATKIYRGPYEQYF
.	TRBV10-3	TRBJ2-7	CAISEWETVSYEQYF
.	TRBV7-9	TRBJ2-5	CASSLVSRDSGGQETQYF
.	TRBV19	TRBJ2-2	CASSMSDRLTGELFF
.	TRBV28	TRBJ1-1	CASGLEGHTEAFF
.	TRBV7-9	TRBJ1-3	CASSLGGDGNTIYF
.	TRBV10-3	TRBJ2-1	CATGEGAKHGEQFF
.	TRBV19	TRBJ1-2	CASRSDRNYGYTF
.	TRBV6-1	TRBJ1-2	CASTGIRGLGHGYTF